This TCR beta chain was identified during a study of beta chain features in type 1 diabetes. All of the isolated RNA was reverse transcribed, so expressed TCRB transcripts were sequenced. Sequenced by immunoSEQ multiplex PCR; TCRdb stores in-frame clones only, minus some. The sample holds around 250,000 clones, roughly an eighth seen once. Deletions cut 7 bases from V and 6 bases from J, with 13 bases between. CDR1 LNHDA and CDR2 SQIVND come from the germline V gene (reference sequence). The length of the CDR3 is 14 residues. Input material: naive CD4+ T cells from blood. The chain uses TRBV19 and TRBJ1-6; D is unresolved. This sequence originates from a woman aged 40 to 49 in good health. CDR3 nucleotide sequence: TGTGCCAGTAATCCGCAGGCAGTTAATTCACCCCTCCACTTT. Its translation: CASNPQAVNSPLHF.